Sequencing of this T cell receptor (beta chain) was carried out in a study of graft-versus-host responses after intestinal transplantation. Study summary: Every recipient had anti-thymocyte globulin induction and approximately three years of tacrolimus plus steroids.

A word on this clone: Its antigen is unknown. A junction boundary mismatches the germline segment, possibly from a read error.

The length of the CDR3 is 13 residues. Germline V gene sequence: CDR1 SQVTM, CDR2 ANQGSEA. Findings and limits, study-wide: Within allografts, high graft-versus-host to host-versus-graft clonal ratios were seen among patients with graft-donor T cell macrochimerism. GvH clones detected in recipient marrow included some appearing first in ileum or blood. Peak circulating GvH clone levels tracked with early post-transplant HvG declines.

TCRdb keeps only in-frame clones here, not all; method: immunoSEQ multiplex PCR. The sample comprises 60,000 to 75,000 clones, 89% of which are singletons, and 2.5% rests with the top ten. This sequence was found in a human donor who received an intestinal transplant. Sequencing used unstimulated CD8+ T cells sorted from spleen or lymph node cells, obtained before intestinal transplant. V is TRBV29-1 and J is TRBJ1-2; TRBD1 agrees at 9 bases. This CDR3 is CSAEPGQGPGYTF. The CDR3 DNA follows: TGCAGCGCTGAACCGGGACAGGGTCCTGGCTACACCTTC. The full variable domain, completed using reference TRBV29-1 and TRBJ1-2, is SAVISQKPSRDICQRGTSLTIQCQVDSQVTMMFWYRQQPGQSLTLIATANQGSEATYESGFVIDKFPISRPNLTFSTLTVSNMSPEDSSIYLCSAEPGQGPGYTFGSGTRLTVV.